These 4 T cell receptor beta chains originate from one sample sequenced in a study of T cells in Graves' hyperthyroidism and ophthalmopathy. Researchers amplified the TCR beta CDR3 regions from RNA transcripts. A set of HTBI primers served as the primers for a first-round RT-PCR of the TCR CDR3. TCRdb re-called the multiplex PCR reads through MiXCR, storing one row per CDR3 protein. This sample has nearly 600,000 distinct CDR3 sequences; roughly 14% occur once, and the top ten carry more than 4.5%. The sequenced material came from blood. The receptors were sampled from a woman between 25 and 40 years old with Graves' hyperthyroidism that later progressed to Graves' ophthalmopathy.

This clonotype has at least ten counts. The chain joins TRBV12-5 to TRBJ2-5; 12 bases fit TRBD2. J lost 3 bases, V lost 3 bases, and 5 bases had no gene match. Per the germline V gene, CDR1 is LGHNT and CDR2 is FRNRAP. This CDR3 is 16 amino acids long. CDR3 in DNA: TGTGCTAGTGGTTTTGGACTAGCGGGGAGGGAAGAGACCCAGTACTTC. It codes for CASGFGLAGREETQYF.

This clonotype was seen only a few times. This chain uses TRBV20-1 with TRBJ2-1; no clear D. The CDR3 totals 14 residues. CDR1 is DFQATT and CDR2 is SNEGSKA in the germline V gene (reference sequence). V was trimmed by 6 bases and J by 7 bases, leaving 19 bases between them. CDR3 sequence: CSAPRPPTQNEQFF. CDR3 sequence (DNA): TGCAGTGCCCCAAGGCCCCCTACCCAGAATGAGCAGTTCTTC.

The gene calls are TRBV5-1 and TRBJ2-5; TRBD2 aligns across 9 bases. Germline CDR1 and CDR2: SGHRS and YFSETQ. The CDR3 is 16 residues long. J lost 5 bases, V lost 0 bases, and 8 bases had no gene match. For the CDR3, the DNA is TGCGCCAGCAGCTTGGATGTAGCGGGAGTGGGGGAGACCCAGTACTTC. It yields the protein CASSLDVAGVGETQYF.

This clonotype was observed a few times. The rearrangement joins TRBV9 to TRBJ2-2; no clear D. This CDR3 has 13 residues. V lost 6 bases to trimming and J lost 5 bases, with 11 bases between them. In germline, CDR1 is SGDLS, CDR2 YYNGEE. CDR3 in amino acids: CASNEDGTGELFF. CDR3 bases: TGTGCCAGCAACGAAGACGGGACCGGGGAGCTGTTTTTT.